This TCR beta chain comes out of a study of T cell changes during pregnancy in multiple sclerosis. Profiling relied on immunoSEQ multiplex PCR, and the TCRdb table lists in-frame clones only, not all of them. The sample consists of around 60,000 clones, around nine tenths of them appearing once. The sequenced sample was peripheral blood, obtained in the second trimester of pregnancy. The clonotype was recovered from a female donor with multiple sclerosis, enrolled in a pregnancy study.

CDR3 sequence: CASSLDRVDTEAFF. CDR3 nucleotides: TGTGCCAGCAGCTTAGACAGGGTTGACACTGAAGCTTTCTTT. The chain joins TRBV7-9 to TRBJ1-1, with D tentatively TRBD1 (6 bases). The V and J ends lost 1 base and 3 bases respectively, with 9 bases between them. The CDR3 is 14 residues long. Germline CDR1 is SEHNR and CDR2 is FQNEAQ (reference sequence).